The T cell receptor beta chain under discussion was sequenced for a study of cytomegalovirus exposure and HLA in healthy donors. Notes on the study in general: Later on, an analysis found that several of the most significant clusters appeared to be linked to common viral pathogens, which included parvovirus B19. Listed as cytomegalovirus-associated were 150 or so TCR beta chains. Serostatus for CMV was the only available immune exposure information.

The PCR made use of 60 Vbeta and 13 Jbeta primers. The assay was immunoSEQ multiplex PCR, and TCRdb's table has in-frame clones only and misses some. The sample contains more than 200,000 clones, approximately 79% of which appear only once. In regard to this clone: Its antigen is still unknown.

CDR1 and CDR2 (germline): SNHLY, FYNNEI. After removal of 7 bases from V and 0 bases from J, the junction contained 1 base not matched to a gene. The CDR3 has 14 residues. Donors sampled were nominally healthy, though unrecorded immune exposures were likely. The specimen sequenced was PBMCs. The sequence was obtained from a male donor in good health and CMV-seronegative. The chain recombines TRBV2 with TRBJ2-2; TRBD2 matches at 8 bases. The CDR3 loop is CASMRGANTGELFF. CDR3 in DNA: TGTGCCAGCATGCGGGGGGCGAACACCGGGGAGCTGTTTTTT.